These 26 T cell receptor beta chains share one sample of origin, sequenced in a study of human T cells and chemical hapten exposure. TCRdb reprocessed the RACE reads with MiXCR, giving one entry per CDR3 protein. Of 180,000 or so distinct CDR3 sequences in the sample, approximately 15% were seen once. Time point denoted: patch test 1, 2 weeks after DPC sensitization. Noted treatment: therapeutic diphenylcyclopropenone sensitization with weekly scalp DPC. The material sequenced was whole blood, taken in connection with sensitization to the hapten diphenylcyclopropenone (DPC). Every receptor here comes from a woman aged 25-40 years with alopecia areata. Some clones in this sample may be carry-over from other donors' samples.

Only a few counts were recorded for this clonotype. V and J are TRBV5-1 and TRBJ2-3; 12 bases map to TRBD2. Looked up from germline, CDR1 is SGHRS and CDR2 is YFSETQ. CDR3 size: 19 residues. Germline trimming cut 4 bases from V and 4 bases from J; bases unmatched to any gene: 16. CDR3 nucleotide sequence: TGCGCCAGCAGCGACCCCATGGACGGGACTAGCGGGTCCGCAGATACGCAGTATTTT. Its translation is CASSDPMDGTSGSADTQYF.

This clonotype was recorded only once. CDR3 nucleotides: TGCAGCGTTGAGGATGACAGGGGGCTTACTGAAGCTTTCTTT. Protein product: CSVEDDRGLTEAFF. The chain employs TRBV29-1 and TRBJ1-1; 10 bases are shared with TRBD1. V shed 3 bases and J 5 bases; nucleotides not matched to a gene: 6. The CDR3 totals 14 residues. CDR1 is SQVTM and CDR2 is ANQGSEA in the germline V gene.

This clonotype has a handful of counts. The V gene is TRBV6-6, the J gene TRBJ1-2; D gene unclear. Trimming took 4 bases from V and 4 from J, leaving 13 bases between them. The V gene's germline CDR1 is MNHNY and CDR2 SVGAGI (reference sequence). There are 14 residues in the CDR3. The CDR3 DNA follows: TGTGCCAGCAGTTCCGACCAGGAGTTCTATGGCTACACCTTC. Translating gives CASSSDQEFYGYTF.

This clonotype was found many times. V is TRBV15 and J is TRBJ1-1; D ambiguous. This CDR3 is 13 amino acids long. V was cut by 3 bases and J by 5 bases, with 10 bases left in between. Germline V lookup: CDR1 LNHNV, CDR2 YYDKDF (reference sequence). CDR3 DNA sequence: TGTGCCACCAGCAGTTTTCGTAGGACTGAAGCTTTCTTT. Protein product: CATSSFRRTEAFF.

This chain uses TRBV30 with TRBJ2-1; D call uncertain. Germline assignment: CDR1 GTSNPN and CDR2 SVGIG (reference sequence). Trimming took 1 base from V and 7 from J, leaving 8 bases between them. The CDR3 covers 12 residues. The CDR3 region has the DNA TGTGCCTGGAGTGAAAGGGTTAATGAGCAGTTCTTC. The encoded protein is CAWSERVNEQFF.

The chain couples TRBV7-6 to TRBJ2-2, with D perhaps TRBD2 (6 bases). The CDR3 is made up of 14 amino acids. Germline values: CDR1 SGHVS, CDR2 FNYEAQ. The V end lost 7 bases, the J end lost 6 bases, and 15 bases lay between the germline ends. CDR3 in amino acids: CASKRREEAGELFF. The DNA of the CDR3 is TGTGCCAGCAAACGGAGGGAGGAGGCCGGGGAGCTGTTTTTT.

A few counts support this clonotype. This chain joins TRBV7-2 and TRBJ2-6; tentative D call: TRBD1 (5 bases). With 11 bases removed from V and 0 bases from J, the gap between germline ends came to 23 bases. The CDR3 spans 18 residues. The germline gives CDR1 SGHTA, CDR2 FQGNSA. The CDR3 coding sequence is TGTGCCGGCTGGGATGGGCCAGGGAAACGCTCTGGGGCCAACGTCCTGACTTTC. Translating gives CAGWDGPGKRSGANVLTF.

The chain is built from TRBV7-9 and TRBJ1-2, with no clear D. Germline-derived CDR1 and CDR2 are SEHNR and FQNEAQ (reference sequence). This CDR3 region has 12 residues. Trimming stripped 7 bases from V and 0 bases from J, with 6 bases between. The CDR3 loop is CASMGSNYGYTF. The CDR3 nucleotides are TGTGCCAGCATGGGCTCTAACTATGGCTACACCTTC.

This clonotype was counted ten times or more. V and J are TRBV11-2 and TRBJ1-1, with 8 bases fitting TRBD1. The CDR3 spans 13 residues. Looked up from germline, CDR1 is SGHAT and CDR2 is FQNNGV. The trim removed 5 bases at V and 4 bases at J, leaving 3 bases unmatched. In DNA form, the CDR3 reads TGTGCCAGCAGCCAGGACAGGGTCACTGAAGCTTTCTTT. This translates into CASSQDRVTEAFF.

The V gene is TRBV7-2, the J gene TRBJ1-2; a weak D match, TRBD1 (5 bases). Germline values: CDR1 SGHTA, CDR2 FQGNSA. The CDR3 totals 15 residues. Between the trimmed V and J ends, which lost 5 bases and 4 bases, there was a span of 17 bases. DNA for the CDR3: TGTGCCAGCAGCCCCCCCTCGGGACGGGGCTATGGCTACACCTTC. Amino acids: CASSPPSGRGYGYTF.

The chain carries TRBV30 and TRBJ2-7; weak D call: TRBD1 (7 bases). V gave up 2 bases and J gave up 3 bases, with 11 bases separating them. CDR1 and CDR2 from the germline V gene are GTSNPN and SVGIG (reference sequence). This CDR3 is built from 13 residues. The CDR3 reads CAWSSQGGYEQYF. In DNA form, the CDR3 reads TGTGCCTGGAGTTCCCAGGGGGGCTACGAGCAGTACTTC.

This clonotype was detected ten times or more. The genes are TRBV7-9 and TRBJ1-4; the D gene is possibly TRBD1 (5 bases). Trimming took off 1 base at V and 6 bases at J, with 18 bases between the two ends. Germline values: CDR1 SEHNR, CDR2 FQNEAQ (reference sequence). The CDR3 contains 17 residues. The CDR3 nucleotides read TGTGCCAGCAGCTTAGACATCCGGGGACCGGGTGATGAAAAACTGTTTTTT. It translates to CASSLDIRGPGDEKLFF.

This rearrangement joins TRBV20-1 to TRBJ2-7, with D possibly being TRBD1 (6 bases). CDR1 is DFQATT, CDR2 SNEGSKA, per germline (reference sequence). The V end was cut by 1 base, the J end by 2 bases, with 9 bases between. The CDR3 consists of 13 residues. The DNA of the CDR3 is TGCAGTGCTAGAGCGGGACACCCCTACGAGCAGTACTTC. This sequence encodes CSARAGHPYEQYF.

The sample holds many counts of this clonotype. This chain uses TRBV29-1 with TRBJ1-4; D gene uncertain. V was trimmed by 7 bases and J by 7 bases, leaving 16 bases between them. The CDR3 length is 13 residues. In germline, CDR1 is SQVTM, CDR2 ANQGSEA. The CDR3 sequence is CSGGVGKGEKLFF. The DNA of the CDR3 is TGCAGCGGTGGAGTTGGGAAAGGTGAAAAACTGTTTTTT.

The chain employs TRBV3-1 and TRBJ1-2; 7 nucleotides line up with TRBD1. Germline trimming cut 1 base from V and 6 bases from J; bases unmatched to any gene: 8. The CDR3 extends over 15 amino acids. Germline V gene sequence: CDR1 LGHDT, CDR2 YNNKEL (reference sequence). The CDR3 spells CASSQGGDRSDGYTF. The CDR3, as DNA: TGTGCCAGCAGCCAAGGAGGGGACAGATCCGATGGCTACACCTTC.

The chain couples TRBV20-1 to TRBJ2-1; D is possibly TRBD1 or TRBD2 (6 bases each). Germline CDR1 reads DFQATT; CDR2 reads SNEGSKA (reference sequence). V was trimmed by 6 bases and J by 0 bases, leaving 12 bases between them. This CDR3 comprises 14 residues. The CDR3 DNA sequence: TGCAGTGCAGGGGGGTTGAGCTCCTACAATGAGCAGTTCTTC. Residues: CSAGGLSSYNEQFF.

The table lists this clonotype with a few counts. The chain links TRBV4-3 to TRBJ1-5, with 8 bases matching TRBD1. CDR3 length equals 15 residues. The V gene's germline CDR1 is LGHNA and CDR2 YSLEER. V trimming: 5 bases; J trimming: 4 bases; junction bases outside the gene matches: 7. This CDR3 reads CASSSDRGVNQPQHF. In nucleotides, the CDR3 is TGCGCCAGCAGCTCAGACAGGGGAGTTAATCAGCCCCAGCATTTT.

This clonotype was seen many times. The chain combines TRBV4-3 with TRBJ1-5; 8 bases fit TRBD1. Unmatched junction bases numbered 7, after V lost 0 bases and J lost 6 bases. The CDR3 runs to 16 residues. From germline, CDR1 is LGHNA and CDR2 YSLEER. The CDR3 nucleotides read TGCGCCAGCAGCCAAGATTCAGCAGGGGGCGGTCAGCCCCAGCATTTT. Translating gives CASSQDSAGGGQPQHF.

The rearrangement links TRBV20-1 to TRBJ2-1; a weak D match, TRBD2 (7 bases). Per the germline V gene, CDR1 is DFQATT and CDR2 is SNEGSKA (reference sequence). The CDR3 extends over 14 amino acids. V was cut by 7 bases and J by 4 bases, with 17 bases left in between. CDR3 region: CSGKGGAPYNEQFF. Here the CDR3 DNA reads TGCAGTGGAAAAGGGGGGGCCCCATACAATGAGCAGTTCTTC.

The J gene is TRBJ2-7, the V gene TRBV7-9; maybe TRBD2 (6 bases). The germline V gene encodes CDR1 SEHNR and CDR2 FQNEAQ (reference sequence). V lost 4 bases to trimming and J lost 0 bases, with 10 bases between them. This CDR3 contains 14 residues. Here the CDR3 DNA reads TGTGCCAGCAGCTACGGGACTGTCTCCTACGAGCAGTACTTC. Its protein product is CASSYGTVSYEQYF.

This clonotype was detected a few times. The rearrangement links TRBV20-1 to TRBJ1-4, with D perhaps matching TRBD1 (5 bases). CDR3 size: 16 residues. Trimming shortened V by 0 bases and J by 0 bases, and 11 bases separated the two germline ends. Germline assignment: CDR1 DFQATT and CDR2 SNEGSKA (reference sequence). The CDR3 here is CSARDTTGPTNEKLFF. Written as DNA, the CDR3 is TGCAGTGCTAGAGACACTACAGGACCAACTAATGAAAAACTGTTTTTT.

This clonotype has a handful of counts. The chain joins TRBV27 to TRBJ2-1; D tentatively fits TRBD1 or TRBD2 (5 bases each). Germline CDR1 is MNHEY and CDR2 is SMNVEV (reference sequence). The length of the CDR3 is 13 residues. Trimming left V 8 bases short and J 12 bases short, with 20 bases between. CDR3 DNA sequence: TGTGCCAGCGAGGGCACAGGAACTCCCTCGCAGTTCTTC. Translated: CASEGTGTPSQFF.

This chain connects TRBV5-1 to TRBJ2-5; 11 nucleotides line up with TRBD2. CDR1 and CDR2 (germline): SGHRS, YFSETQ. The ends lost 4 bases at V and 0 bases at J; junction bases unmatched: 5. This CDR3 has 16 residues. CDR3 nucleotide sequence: TGCGCCAGCAGCCCCGGACTAGCGGGTGACCAAGAGACCCAGTACTTC. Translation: CASSPGLAGDQETQYF.

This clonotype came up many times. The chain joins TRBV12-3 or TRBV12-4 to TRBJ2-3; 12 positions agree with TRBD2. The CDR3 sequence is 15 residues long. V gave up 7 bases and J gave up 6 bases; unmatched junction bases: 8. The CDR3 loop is CASKRAGLAGDTQYF. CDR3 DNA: TGTGCCAGCAAGCGGGCCGGACTAGCGGGGGATACGCAGTATTTT.

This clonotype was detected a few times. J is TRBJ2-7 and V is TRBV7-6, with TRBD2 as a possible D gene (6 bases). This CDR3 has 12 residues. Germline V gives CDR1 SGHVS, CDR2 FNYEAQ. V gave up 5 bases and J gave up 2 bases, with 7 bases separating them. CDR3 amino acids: CASSPGAYEQYF. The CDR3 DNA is TGTGCCAGCAGCCCGGGGGCCTACGAGCAGTACTTC.

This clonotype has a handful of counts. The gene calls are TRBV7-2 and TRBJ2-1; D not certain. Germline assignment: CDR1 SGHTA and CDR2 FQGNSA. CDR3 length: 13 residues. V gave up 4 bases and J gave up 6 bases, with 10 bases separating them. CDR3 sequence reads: CASSSSSRNEQFF. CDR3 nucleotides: TGTGCCAGCAGCTCGAGCTCCCGCAATGAGCAGTTCTTC.